Presented here are 14 T cell receptor beta chains from one specimen sequenced in a study of high-grade serous ovarian cancer treatment subgroups. The tumor samples were collected prior to definitive surgery or chemotherapy. The table came from immunoSEQ multiplex PCR; TCRdb's copy has only in-frame clones and leaves some out. This table has fewer than 35,000 clones, around 84% appearing once. Sequencing input: tumor tissue. Receptors originate from a human donor with high-grade serous ovarian cancer.

The chain uses TRBV6-6 and TRBJ2-5; D may be TRBD2 (5 bases). This CDR3 has 16 amino acids. Germline lookup yields CDR1 MNHNY and CDR2 SVGAGI (reference sequence). V was trimmed by 7 bases and J by 3 bases, leaving 21 bases between them. DNA of the CDR3: TGTGCCAGCACCCATCAACGGACTCAAGGAAAAGAGACCCAGTACTTC. Encoded protein: CASTHQRTQGKETQYF.

The rearrangement uses TRBV5-1 and TRBJ2-5; 14 nucleotides agree with TRBD2. Germline CDR1 is SGHRS and CDR2 is YFSETQ. This CDR3 region has 17 residues. With V trimmed by 2 bases and J by 5 bases, 8 bases remained unmatched. This chain's CDR3 is CASSFQGTSGSAETQYF. DNA of the CDR3: TGCGCCAGCAGCTTTCAAGGGACTAGCGGGAGCGCGGAGACCCAGTACTTC.

The genes are TRBV28 and TRBJ2-6; 9 bases agree with TRBD1. J gave up 0 bases and V 1 base, and 10 bases lay outside the gene matches. CDR3 length equals 20 residues. Germline V gives CDR1 MDHEN, CDR2 SYDVKM. The CDR3 here is CASSLYRPGQGPSGANVLTF. The CDR3 bases are TGTGCCAGCAGTTTATACCGACCGGGACAGGGTCCCTCTGGGGCCAACGTCCTGACTTTC.

The count of this clone is one. The chain links TRBV19 to TRBJ2-3, with 9 bases aligning to TRBD2. CDR1 is LNHDA, CDR2 SQIVND, per germline (reference sequence). The CDR3 runs 15 residues. V dropped 6 bases and J dropped 0; count of bases not matched to a gene: 4. This chain's CDR3 is CASRETSGSTDTQYF. As DNA, the CDR3 is TGTGCCAGTAGGGAGACTAGCGGTAGCACAGATACGCAGTATTTT.

Here the CDR3 DNA reads TGTGCCTGGAGGACCGATACCTACGAGCAGTACTTC. Translated, it gives CAWRTDTYEQYF. This chain links TRBV30 with TRBJ2-7; D uncertain. The CDR3 sequence is 12 residues long. Germline CDR1 reads GTSNPN; CDR2 reads SVGIG (reference sequence). V was cut by 3 bases and J by 2 bases, with 8 bases left in between.

J is TRBJ1-4 and V is TRBV28, with 8 nucleotides matching TRBD1. There are 14 residues in the CDR3. V shed 5 bases, J shed 8 bases, and the junction held 7 bases outside the gene matches. Germline values: CDR1 MDHEN, CDR2 SYDVKM. DNA for the CDR3: TGTGCCAGCAGTCCCGGACAGGGAAGGGAAAAACTGTTTTTT. This codes for CASSPGQGREKLFF.

The V and J genes are TRBV5-1 and TRBJ2-7, with a possible D match to TRBD1 (6 bases). The V end lost 1 base, the J end lost 3 bases, and 14 bases lay between the germline ends. From germline, CDR1 is SGHRS and CDR2 YFSETQ. The CDR3 runs 15 residues. The CDR3 region is CASSLRTGTIYEQYF. The CDR3 nucleotides are TGCGCCAGCAGCTTGAGGACCGGGACAATCTACGAGCAGTACTTC.

For the CDR3, the DNA is TGTGCCTGGAAGCGATCGACCGGGACAGGGTCTATCTTGGGTTCACCCCTCCACTTT. The encoded protein is CAWKRSTGTGSILGSPLHF. The chain has TRBV30 and TRBJ1-6; TRBD1 matches 9 bases. CDR1 is GTSNPN, CDR2 SVGIG, per germline (reference sequence). This CDR3 has 19 residues. J was trimmed by 9 bases and V by 4 bases; bases with no gene match: 22.

This rearrangement joins TRBV10-3 to TRBJ2-1; D possibly corresponds to TRBD2 (6 bases). The V end lost 9 bases, the J end lost 7 bases, and 13 bases lay between the germline ends. CDR1 is ENHRY and CDR2 is SYGVKD in the germline V gene. This CDR3 is 12 amino acids long. CDR3 coding DNA: TGTGCCATTGGGCGGGGTTCAAATGAGCAGTTCTTC. Amino acids: CAIGRGSNEQFF.

The V gene is TRBV27, the J gene TRBJ2-3; 9 nucleotides line up with TRBD1. The CDR3 sequence is 14 residues long. The germline V gene has CDR1 MNHEY and CDR2 SMNVEV (reference sequence). The junction had 7 bases not matched to a gene; V was cut back by 5 bases and J by 7 bases. CDR3 in amino acids: CASSRGQGPNTQYF. CDR3 bases: TGTGCCAGCAGTAGGGGACAGGGTCCGAATACGCAGTATTTT.

This sequence joins TRBV2 and TRBJ2-7; D gene unclear. V was pared by 10 bases and J by 5 bases, with 9 bases between. This CDR3 is built from 10 residues. CDR1 and CDR2 from the germline V gene are SNHLY and FYNNEI. As DNA, the CDR3 is TGTGCCACCACATACAACGAGCAGTACTTC. Its translation: CATTYNEQYF. Using reference TRBV2 and TRBJ2-7 for the parts outside the CDR3, the full variable domain is EPEVTQTPSHQVTQMGQEVILRCVPISNHLYFYWYRQILGQKVEFLVSFYNNEISEKSEIFDDQFSVERPDGSNFTLKIRSTKLEDSAMYFCATTYNEQYFGPGTRLTVT.

This clone was seen a handful of times. The rearrangement uses TRBV11-2 and TRBJ1-2; a weak D match, TRBD1 (5 bases). V was trimmed by 5 bases and J by 6 bases, leaving 13 bases between them. Germline lookup yields CDR1 SGHAT and CDR2 FQNNGV. The CDR3 covers 13 residues. The CDR3 protein is CASSADRRDGYTF. The CDR3 DNA reads TGTGCCAGCAGCGCAGACAGAAGGGATGGCTACACCTTC.

The V and J genes are TRBV5-4 and TRBJ2-5; TRBD2 aligns across 12 bases. After removal of 4 bases from V and 2 bases from J, the junction contained 3 bases not matched to a gene. In germline, CDR1 is SGHNT, CDR2 YYREEE (reference sequence). The CDR3 totals 15 residues. The CDR3: CASSPLAGGQETQYF. The CDR3 coding sequence is TGTGCCAGCAGCCCGCTAGCGGGAGGGCAAGAGACCCAGTACTTC.

This clone was seen once. This sequence joins TRBV6-1 and TRBJ1-5; D gene ambiguous. Germline CDR1 and CDR2: MNHNS and SASEGT. CDR3 length: 16 amino acids. V gave up 2 bases and J gave up 0 bases, with 11 bases separating them. The CDR3 nucleotides read TGTGCCAGCAGTGAACCTGGAATATATAGCAATCAGCCCCAGCATTTT. It translates to CASSEPGIYSNQPQHF.